This is a list of T cell receptor beta chains from one sample in a study of T cell responses to AZD1222 COVID-19 vaccine. Data came from immunoSEQ multiplex PCR; TCRdb stores just in-frame clones and leaves some out. The table has 45,000 to 55,000 clones, 79% seen once. This specimen consisted of peripheral blood, obtained on day 0 of MenACWY control vaccination. The receptors shown here come from an adult in good health. Each CDR3 is given with its conserved first and last residue. D genes are given only for firm matches.

TRBV19	NA	TRBJ1-2	CASSPGTANYGYTF	TGTGCCAGTAGTCCAGGAACGGCTAACTATGGCTACACCTTC
TRBV19	NA	TRBJ1-4	CASSFLGGNEKLFF	TGTGCCAGTAGTTTCCTGGGCGGTAATGAAAAACTGTTTTTT
TRBV7-9	NA	TRBJ1-4	CASSPPRRGSNEKLFF	TGTGCCAGCAGCCCCCCCCGTAGGGGCTCTAATGAAAAACTGTTTTTT
TRBV6-5	NA	TRBJ1-5	CASSQQVNQPQHF	TGTGCCAGCAGTCAGCAGGTGAATCAGCCCCAGCATTTT
TRBV4-2	NA	TRBJ1-2	CASSQDRSGRTGYTF	TGTGCCAGCAGCCAAGATCGTTCGGGACGGACTGGCTACACCTTC
TRBV6-5	NA	TRBJ1-6	CASSLHDNLSPLHF	TGTGCCAGCAGTCTACATGACAACCTATCACCCCTCCACTTT
TRBV19	TRBD1	TRBJ1-1	CASSPGTGTEAFF	TGTGCCAGTAGTCCCGGGACAGGTACTGAAGCTTTCTTT
TRBV5-1	NA	TRBJ2-3	CASSLSSSTDTQYF	TGCGCCAGCAGCTTATCTAGCAGCACAGATACGCAGTATTTT
TRBV9	NA	TRBJ2-1	CASSVEAGLGEQFF	TGTGCCAGCAGCGTAGAGGCAGGGCTGGGTGAGCAGTTCTTC
TRBV15	NA	TRBJ2-5	CATSSGSTPTVHQETQYF	TGTGCCACCAGCAGTGGTTCAACTCCGACAGTTCACCAAGAGACCCAGTACTTC
TRBV30	NA	TRBJ1-1	CAWEGRSEAFF	TGTGCCTGGGAGGGACGGTCTGAAGCTTTCTTT
TRBV5-5	NA	TRBJ1-3	CASSLAGISGNTIYF	TGTGCCAGCAGCTTGGCGGGGATCTCTGGAAACACCATATATTTT
TRBV7-8	NA	TRBJ1-1	CASSKTPTKNTEAFF	TGTGCCAGCAGCAAAACCCCGACAAAGAACACTGAAGCTTTCTTT
TRBV19	NA	TRBJ2-7	CASSSGPQGSYEQYF	TGTGCCAGTAGTTCCGGCCCTCAGGGCTCCTACGAGCAGTACTTC
TRBV6-1	TRBD1	TRBJ2-1	CASSERDRGLNEQFF	TGTGCCAGCAGTGAAAGGGACAGGGGACTCAATGAGCAGTTCTTC
TRBV21-1	NA	TRBJ1-1	CASSKEGRGLGTEAFF	TGTGCCAGCAGCAAAGAAGGGAGGGGCCTGGGGACTGAAGCTTTCTTT
TRBV3-1/TRBV3-2	NA	TRBJ2-2	CASRPPAGELFF	TGTGCCAGTCGACCACCAGCCGGGGAGCTGTTTTTT
TRBV28	NA	TRBJ2-5	CARTHTQETQYF	TGTGCCCGAACACATACCCAAGAGACCCAGTACTTC
TRBV5-1	TRBD1	TRBJ1-1	CASSFGRGRGDTEAFF	TGCGCCAGCAGTTTTGGAAGGGGGCGCGGGGACACTGAAGCTTTCTTT
TRBV6-5	TRBD1	TRBJ2-7	CASSSRQGNEQYF	TGTGCCAGCAGTTCCCGACAGGGAAACGAGCAGTACTTC